This T cell receptor beta chain was sequenced for a study of human T cells and chemical hapten exposure. This CDR3 comprises 13 residues. The germline V gene encodes CDR1 DFQATT and CDR2 SNEGSKA (reference sequence). With 3 bases removed from V and 11 bases from J, the gap between germline ends came to 19 bases. TCRdb fed the RACE reads into MiXCR, producing one record per CDR3 protein. The sample contains some 88,000 distinct CDR3 sequences, approximately 11% of which appear only once. The time point was: patch test 2, 6 weeks after DPC sensitization. The treatment: therapeutic diphenylcyclopropenone sensitization with weekly scalp DPC. Researchers extracted total RNA from unfractionated whole blood.

Sequencing used whole blood, obtained in connection with sensitization to the hapten diphenylcyclopropenone (DPC). The chain uses TRBV20-1 and TRBJ1-1; D call uncertain. The TCR sequence derives from a man aged 35 to 55 with alopecia areata. Some clones in this sample may be carry-over from other donors' samples. CDR3 bases: TGCAGTGCTAGGAAAGGCATGAGTTTTGAGGCTTTCTTT. Translation: CSARKGMSFEAFF.